Shown below are 12 T cell receptor beta chains from a single sample sequenced in a study of cytomegalovirus exposure and HLA in healthy donors. PCR was performed using 60 Vbeta and 13 Jbeta primers. TCRdb's table, derived via immunoSEQ multiplex PCR, lists solely in-frame clones and lacks some. Of approximately 100,000 clones detected, roughly 70% appear once; the ten largest clones hold about 10%. Sequenced input: PBMCs. The source of these receptors is a man aged 45 to 65 in good health and CMV-seronegative.

This rearrangement joins TRBV9 to TRBJ2-5; 10 nucleotides match TRBD2. CDR3 size: 18 residues. CDR1 SGDLS and CDR2 YYNGEE come from the germline V gene. V lost 3 bases and J lost 7; bases outside the gene matches: 18. Written as DNA, the CDR3 is TGTGCCAGCAGCGCCCTAAGCGGAGCGGGGGGGTTTGGAGGGACCCAGTACTTC. Translation gives CASSALSGAGGFGGTQYF.

CDR3 coding DNA: TGCGCCAGCAGCCAAGAAGGTTCCCGGGGGGCCTACGAGCAGTACTTC. Amino acids: CASSQEGSRGAYEQYF. The chain has TRBV4-1 and TRBJ2-7, with 7 bases matching TRBD2. V lost 0 bases to trimming and J lost 2 bases; unmatched junction nucleotides: 7. This CDR3 is built from 16 residues. Germline V CDR1 and CDR2: MGHRA, YSYEKL.

The J gene is TRBJ2-3, the V gene TRBV5-1; 8 bases align to TRBD2. CDR1 is SGHRS, CDR2 YFSETQ, per germline. With 3 bases clipped from V and 3 bases from J, the junction kept 6 bases outside the gene matches. The CDR3 has 15 amino acids. CDR3 residues: CASSWQGGGTDTQYF. The CDR3, as DNA: TGCGCCAGCAGCTGGCAGGGCGGGGGGACAGATACGCAGTATTTT.

The V and J genes are TRBV19 and TRBJ2-5; 7 bases agree with TRBD1. The CDR3 is made up of 15 amino acids. Germline loops: CDR1 LNHDA, CDR2 SQIVND (reference sequence). The junction had 8 bases not matched to a gene; V was cut back by 5 bases and J by 2 bases. CDR3 residues: CASSSSGQAQETQYF. The DNA for the CDR3 is TGTGCCAGTAGTTCGAGCGGACAGGCTCAAGAGACCCAGTACTTC.

V usage is TRBV6-1 and J usage is TRBJ2-1, with 7 bases that match TRBD2. The CDR3 loop spans 12 amino acids. Germline CDR1 is MNHNS and CDR2 is SASEGT. The V segment lost 11 bases and the J segment 5 bases; nucleotides outside the gene matches: 6. CDR3 bases: TGTGCCGGAAAGCGGGAACACAATGAGCAGTTCTTC. It yields the protein CAGKREHNEQFF.

The V call is TRBV7-8, the J call TRBJ1-3; the D is unclear. V lost 3 bases, J lost 9 bases, and 12 bases lay in between. Germline CDR1 SGHVS, CDR2 FQNEAQ. This CDR3 comprises 13 residues. The CDR3 reads CASSLTVEGTIYF. The DNA of the CDR3 is TGTGCCAGCAGCTTGACTGTCGAAGGCACCATATATTTT.

Worth noting for this clone: The junction and the germline gene differ at one end; a read error may be behind it. The chain links TRBV7-7 to TRBJ2-6; TRBD2 might be the D (6 bases). This CDR3 spans 15 amino acids. CDR1 and CDR2 (germline): SSHAT, FNYEAQ (reference sequence). The CDR3 region has the DNA TGTGCTAGCAGCCCGGGGGTACCTGGGGCCAACGTCCTGACTTTC. Protein product: CASSPGVPGANVLTF.

V gene TRBV4-1 combines with J gene TRBJ2-3; TRBD1 matches 9 bases. Trimming removed 3 bases from V and 3 bases from J; junction bases left unmatched: 7. CDR3 length: 16 residues. Germline loops: CDR1 MGHRA, CDR2 YSYEKL. CDR3 sequence: CASSHVPGQGTDTQYF. In DNA form, the CDR3 reads TGCGCCAGCAGCCATGTACCGGGACAGGGAACAGATACGCAGTATTTT.

The chain couples TRBV11-2 to TRBJ1-6; D gene uncertain. The V end was cut by 5 bases, the J end by 11 bases, with 10 bases between. The CDR3 is 12 amino acids. In germline, CDR1 is SGHAT, CDR2 FQNNGV. The CDR3 DNA is TGTGCCAGCAGCCTCCCCGGGGCACCCCTCCACTTT. Translated: CASSLPGAPLHF. Drawing the rest from reference TRBV11-2 and TRBJ1-6, the complete variable domain is EAGVAQSPRYKIIEKRQSVAFWCNPISGHATLYWYQQILGQGPKLLIQFQNNGVVDDSQLPKDRFSAERLKGVDSTLKIQPAKLEDSAVYLCASSLPGAPLHFGNGTRLTVT.

This sequence joins TRBV6-1 and TRBJ1-1, with 7 bases identical to TRBD1. Germline lookup yields CDR1 MNHNS and CDR2 SASEGT. The CDR3 is made up of 14 amino acids. V lost 6 bases to trimming and J lost 2 bases; unmatched junction nucleotides: 6. As DNA, the CDR3 is TGTGCCAGCAGAACCGACAGGGCCAACACTGAAGCTTTCTTT. The encoded protein is CASRTDRANTEAFF.

The V gene is TRBV18, the J gene TRBJ1-2, with 8 bases lining up with TRBD1. The V gene end was trimmed by 0 bases and the J gene end by 6 bases; junction bases not matched to a gene: 6. CDR1 and CDR2 (germline): KGHSH, LQKENI. The CDR3 has 15 residues. CDR3 sequence: CASSPPDRAQDGYTF. In nucleotides, the CDR3 is TGTGCCAGCTCACCACCGGACAGGGCCCAGGATGGCTACACCTTC.

This chain links TRBV2 with TRBJ1-1; weak D call: TRBD1 (5 bases). There are 15 residues in the CDR3. Germline V gives CDR1 SNHLY, CDR2 FYNNEI. V was pared by 3 bases and J by 5 bases, with 16 bases between. The CDR3 protein is CASSDDHRRGTEAFF. The CDR3 coding sequence is TGTGCCAGCAGTGATGACCACCGGAGGGGAACTGAAGCTTTCTTT.